These T cell receptor beta chains were read from a single sample in a study of blood T cell repertoires in COVID-19. Only in-frame clones appear in the TCRdb table, and some are missing; sequencing was by immunoSEQ multiplex PCR. The sample lists some 100,000 clones, approximately 79% occurring once. Sequencing was performed on peripheral blood. The origin of the receptors is a man aged 45-60 years with acute or convalescent COVID-19. CDR3s leave out the opening cysteine and the closing phenylalanine or tryptophan.

ASSQQVSSSPLH	TRBV28	TRBJ1-6
ASNIRDRSEKLF	TRBV19	TRBJ1-4
ASSYSALNAEAF	TRBV6-5	TRBJ1-1
ASRLAATDTQY	TRBV5-4	TRBJ2-3
ASSLQGFGQETQY	TRBV7-3	TRBJ2-5
ASSQEIPGVEQY	TRBV3-1/TRBV3-2	TRBJ2-7
ASSLGLSEAF	TRBV28	TRBJ1-1
ASGLVQRTPS	TRBV12-5	TRBJ1-2
ATMGPDTQY	TRBV19	TRBJ2-3
ASSVGQGRDTEAF	TRBV9	TRBJ1-1
ASSLGTGGSEQY	TRBV7-2	TRBJ2-7
ATAPTSGRAPNTGELF	TRBV24-1	TRBJ2-2
ASSLGRSGEYTDTQY	TRBV7-6	TRBJ2-3
ASSPTTGAAGELF	TRBV7-2	TRBJ2-2
ASSLGQGNYGYT	TRBV28	TRBJ1-2
ASTGQGLSGELF	TRBV6-6	TRBJ2-2
ASSNIRDLESQY	TRBV11-2	TRBJ2-5
ASLSGRAFETQY	TRBV28	TRBJ2-5
ASSFGAGDNEQY	TRBV5-6	TRBJ2-7
ASSQLAGGTNTGELF	TRBV4-1	TRBJ2-2
ASSQAVLSYNEQF	TRBV3-1/TRBV3-2	TRBJ2-1
ASSLAGQGSYEQF	TRBV7-3	TRBJ2-1
ASSYTSGGASGELF	TRBV2	TRBJ2-2
ASSKRTGIVSGNTIY	TRBV7-9	TRBJ1-3
ASSLYGVLAGVGGANVLT	TRBV5-1	TRBJ2-6
ASSEDRGGDLAKNIQY	TRBV6-1	TRBJ2-4
ASSLASPAGGRAF	TRBV5-1	TRBJ1-1
ASRQGVAETQY	TRBV2	TRBJ2-5
ASSRTGEGEKLF	TRBV2	TRBJ1-4
ASSYRGLTYNEQF	TRBV5-6	TRBJ2-1
ASSVGEGEQY	TRBV5-1	TRBJ2-7
ASSPTSSGPSYEQY	TRBV11-2	TRBJ2-7
ASSLRASGGTDTQY	TRBV21-1	TRBJ2-3
ATSREARGDYGYT	TRBV15	TRBJ1-2
ASSLVTGAGYT	TRBV5-1	TRBJ1-2
ASKGGGLRDSNQPQH	TRBV27	TRBJ1-5
ASRDGQGRTEAF	TRBV6-6	TRBJ1-1
ASSLGDRGPEQY	TRBV5-1	TRBJ2-7
ASSLSGRGTQY	TRBV7-3	TRBJ2-5
ASSLGGDTGELF	TRBV5-4	TRBJ2-2
ASSLSTPAGGRHNSPLH	TRBV7-2	TRBJ1-6
ASSLGQEKSYGYT	TRBV5-1	TRBJ1-2
ASSMGQGRPYYGYT	TRBV19	TRBJ1-2
ASTPLANSYNEQF	TRBV5-1	TRBJ2-1
ATSPSGVNDEQF	TRBV15	TRBJ2-1
SAQAPSDRTGELF	TRBV29-1	TRBJ2-2
ASSFVSGAQETQY	TRBV9	TRBJ2-5
ASSFSGLLGYGYT	TRBV5-1	TRBJ1-2
ASSVSDRPTAQH	TRBV9	TRBJ1-5
ASATGTGDQETQY	TRBV27	TRBJ2-5
ASSLGTGADEQY	TRBV7-8	TRBJ2-7
ASSRQGAQSEKLF	TRBV5-5	TRBJ1-4
ASSLGLDPYEQY	TRBV18	TRBJ2-7
ASSLSQEVSGELF	TRBV11-2	TRBJ2-2
ASRRSGRFQETQY	TRBV28	TRBJ2-5